This T cell receptor (beta chain) was recorded in a study of vaccination effects on CD4 cells after COVID-19 (dated 2022 in TCRdb). For the wider study: Samples were taken from three convalescent patients early (day +14) and late (day +241, +227, +161 respectively) after vaccination. Post-vaccine samples across the study were collected a median of 72 days after the second dose, with a range of 14 to 241. SARS-CoV-2 spike-specific CD4+ TCR repertoires were compared before and after mRNA vaccination in COVID-19 convalescent patients and in infection-naive vaccine recipients. Altogether, some ten COVID-19 convalescent patients and a few SARS-CoV-2-naive healthy vaccine recipients made up the full study. In the study, cultures from other donors were sequenced using the Oncomine TCR Beta short-read assay on an Illumina iSeq 100.

In the ViraFEST assay, PBMC were stimulated with viral peptide pools, and antigen-specific CD4+ T cell clonotypes were then identified by expansion using TCR sequencing. After more than nine days of culture, CD4+ T cells were isolated with the EasySep CD4+ T cell isolation kit. PCR-confirmed SARS-CoV-2 infection had occurred in convalescent patients between March and December 2020, before the Alpha, Beta and Delta variants emerged in the United States. Participants received two doses of either the BNT162b2 or the mRNA-1273 mRNA SARS-CoV-2 vaccine. Each well held over 1.5 million PBMC cultured in IMDM containing approximately 5.2% human AB serum, around 10 IU/ml IL-2 and gentamicin, along with around 11 ug/ml peptides. On days 3 and 7, half of the culture medium was replaced with fresh IL-2-containing medium. Unless otherwise noted, each peptide stimulation condition was cultured in triplicate wells. Using Ficoll-Paque Plus gradient centrifugation, PBMC were separated from whole blood and then either used fresh or cryopreserved at -140C. The overlapping peptide pools covered the spike proteins of SARS-CoV-2 and of the common cold coronaviruses HCoV-NL63, HCoV-OC43 and HCoV-229E. Genomic DNA was extracted from cultured CD4+ T cells with the QIAamp micro DNA kit.

Notes on this clone: The antigen it recognizes is unknown. Qualities for individual bases were not recorded, and no much larger clone is one base off.

V is pruned by 3 bases and J by 5 bases, leaving 3 bases of the junction without a gene match. The CDR3 numbers 14 residues from cysteine through phenylalanine. The CDR3 DNA has 42 bases and is translated from base 1. Reading the germline V gene gives CDR1 LGHNA and CDR2 YNFKEQ. The library was built by means of the immunoSEQ multiplex PCR assay. DNA from the CD4+ T cells that had been cultured and isolated underwent TCR beta CDR3 sequencing. As for how the authors treated the data: The analysis removed non-productive TCR sequences, trimmed reads to the CDR3 region, and retained only CDR3s that were 7 or more amino acids long. The MANAFEST web app was used to pick out antigen-specific clonotypes by comparing their expansion in peptide wells with that in reference cultures. For clones to be considered positive, expansion at FDR<0.05 versus reference and all other wells, an odds ratio above 5, and a frequency above 0.1% in two replicate wells were required. Clonotypes significantly expanded in SARS-CoV-2 spike wells and in at least one common cold coronavirus spike condition were defined as cross-reactive. Using the stringdist R package, CDR3 similarity was measured by Levenshtein distance, and unrooted trees were constructed with ape in R 3.6.1. TCRdb's version of the immuneACCESS table is confined to in-frame rearrangements and falls short of the full clone set. An unresolved V gene accounts for under half of the shortfall where checked; the remainder is of unknown origin. V, J and clone size were drawn from that table, and D and trimming were deduced from the DNA. For this sample the table gives 12,000 to 15,000 clones, of which 75% to 80% were detected only once. Of the sample, 29% is held by the ten largest clones.

Overall study outcomes, separate from this receptor: In convalescent patients, the post-vaccine spike-reactive repertoire was composed mainly of new vaccine-induced clones that were largely distinct from infection-induced clones. Marked clonal contraction was observed in both infection-induced and vaccine-induced clones at late post-vaccination timepoints, consistent with waning T cell responses. Limitations of the study were the small number of convalescent patients and the absence of early post-infection timepoints.

Sequences were derived from CD4+ T cells from PBMCs cultured with HCoV-NL63 spike peptides, sampled after COVID-19 vaccination. In the paper's terms, the cell subset or site label means: HCoV-NL63 spike overlapping peptide pool stimulation. The receptor's source is a human donor who had a prior SARS-CoV-2 infection. The chain was built from TRBV4-2 and TRBJ2-5; 10 bases in the middle match TRBD1. The CDR3 here reads CASSQGQGWETQYF. Here is the DNA: TGTGCCAGCAGCCAGGGACAGGGGTGGGAGACCCAGTACTTC.